The next 27 T cell receptor beta chains were all read from a single sample in a study of blood T cell repertoires in COVID-19. Libraries were prepared by immunoSEQ multiplex PCR; TCRdb keeps only in-frame clonotypes and omits some of them. The repertoire holds almost 350,000 clones, around 90% seen once, with roughly 4% in the top ten. Source material: peripheral blood. The receptor set was obtained from an older woman with COVID-19, enrolled during active disease.

This clone was seen a single time. This chain connects TRBV7-9 to TRBJ1-2, with 7 positions matching TRBD1. Germline assignment: CDR1 SEHNR and CDR2 FQNEAQ (reference sequence). The CDR3 spans 13 residues. V lost 5 bases and J lost 8; bases outside the gene matches: 8. The CDR3 nucleotides are TGTGCCAGCAGCCCAGACAGGGCCCGGGGCTACACCTTC. Translating it yields CASSPDRARGYTF.

There are a few counts of this clone. The chain employs TRBV28 and TRBJ2-7, with no clear D. The CDR3 extends over 12 amino acids. Trimming took 4 bases from V and 6 from J, leaving 10 bases between them. Per the germline V gene, CDR1 is MDHEN and CDR2 is SYDVKM. CDR3 protein: CASSSRRSEQYF. The CDR3 DNA follows: TGTGCCAGCAGTTCGCGACGGAGCGAGCAGTACTTC.

This clone has just one count. The chain employs TRBV10-3 and TRBJ2-2; 7 nucleotides match TRBD2. This CDR3 is built from 18 residues. The V gene end was trimmed by 4 bases and the J gene end by 0 bases; junction bases not matched to a gene: 11. From germline, CDR1 is ENHRY and CDR2 SYGVKD. The CDR3 reads CAISVGFGGTTNTGELFF. Here the CDR3 DNA reads TGTGCCATCAGTGTTGGGTTTGGGGGGACTACGAACACCGGGGAGCTGTTTTTT.

CDR3: CASSYRGATNEKLFF. The DNA of the CDR3 is TGTGCCAGCAGTTACAGGGGCGCAACTAATGAAAAACTGTTTTTT. The chain joins TRBV28 to TRBJ1-4; 7 nucleotides align to TRBD1. The CDR3 sequence is 15 residues long. Germline CDR1 and CDR2: MDHEN and SYDVKM. Trimming at V came to 4 bases and at J to 0 bases, leaving 2 bases not matched to a gene. Full variable domain (remainder filled in from reference TRBV28 and TRBJ1-4): DVKVTQSSRYLVKRTGEKVFLECVQDMDHENMFWYRQDPGLGLRLIYFSYDVKMKEKGDIPEGYSVSREKKERFSLILESASTNQTSMYLCASSYRGATNEKLFFGSGTQLSVL.

The chain carries TRBV9 and TRBJ2-7; D call uncertain. CDR1 is SGDLS, CDR2 YYNGEE, per germline. V lost 0 bases and J lost 7, with 17 bases in between. The CDR3 consists of 15 residues. CDR3 DNA: TGTGCCAGCAGCGTAGGCGTCGTGACAACTCGAGAGCAGTACTTC. Translating gives CASSVGVVTTREQYF.

This chain joins TRBV7-9 and TRBJ1-5; D is ambiguous. V dropped 5 bases and J dropped 7 bases, with 12 bases sitting between them. This CDR3 spans 13 amino acids. Germline-derived CDR1 and CDR2 are SEHNR and FQNEAQ (reference sequence). CDR3 DNA sequence: TGTGCCAGCAGCCCCCCAGGCCAACAGCCCCAGCATTTT. Amino acids: CASSPPGQQPQHF.

Worth noting for this clone: The sample has other DNA sequences that encode this CDR3 too. V gene TRBV9 combines with J gene TRBJ1-2; possibly TRBD1 for D (5 bases). CDR3 length equals 12 residues. Germline values: CDR1 SGDLS, CDR2 YYNGEE. Trimming took 0 bases from V and 8 from J, leaving 8 bases between them. The CDR3 bases are TGTGCCAGCAGCGTAGCCGGGGGAGGCTACACCTTC. It yields the protein CASSVAGGGYTF.

The rearrangement uses TRBV28 and TRBJ1-5, with D possibly being TRBD1 (5 bases). Germline V lookup: CDR1 MDHEN, CDR2 SYDVKM. The ends were cut back, 3 bases at V and 0 bases at J, with 18 bases in the middle. The CDR3 runs to 18 residues. The CDR3 sequence: CASSLGLGGSHSNQPQHF. The CDR3 region has the DNA TGTGCCAGCAGTTTGGGGCTAGGCGGCAGTCATAGCAATCAGCCCCAGCATTTT. Together with reference TRBV28 and TRBJ1-5, the CDR3 gives the full variable domain: DVKVTQSSRYLVKRTGEKVFLECVQDMDHENMFWYRQDPGLGLRLIYFSYDVKMKEKGDIPEGYSVSREKKERFSLILESASTNQTSMYLCASSLGLGGSHSNQPQHFGDGTRLSIL.

The gene calls are TRBV7-9 and TRBJ1-6; D perhaps matches TRBD1 (5 bases). CDR3 length equals 15 residues. Trimming left V 2 bases short and J 7 bases short, with 12 bases between. The germline V gene has CDR1 SEHNR and CDR2 FQNEAQ (reference sequence). The CDR3 loop reads CASSLTGDGNSPLHF. CDR3 nucleotide sequence: TGTGCCAGCAGCTTAACAGGTGACGGAAATTCACCCCTCCACTTT.

DNA of the CDR3: TGTGCCAGCAGGAGGAACGGTGAAGCTTTCTTT. This codes for CASRRNGEAFF. The V and J genes are TRBV2 and TRBJ1-1; D call uncertain. The CDR3 has 11 amino acids. Trimming left V 6 bases short and J 7 bases short, with 9 bases between. Germline CDR1 SNHLY, CDR2 FYNNEI.

This clone was counted once. This chain uses TRBV28 with TRBJ1-1; perhaps TRBD1 as D (5 bases). This CDR3 has 15 amino acids. Trimming stripped 5 bases from V and 5 bases from J, with 18 bases between. The germline CDR1 and CDR2 sequences are MDHEN and SYDVKM. The CDR3 nucleotides are TGTGCCAGCAGTCCGCGGCGGGGGATCGGGACTGAAGCTTTCTTT. Its protein product is CASSPRRGIGTEAFF.

The chain combines TRBV27 with TRBJ2-3, with TRBD1 identical over 9 bases. CDR1 and CDR2 from the germline V gene are MNHEY and SMNVEV (reference sequence). Unmatched junction bases numbered 5, after V lost 5 bases and J lost 2 bases. The CDR3 loop spans 15 amino acids. For the CDR3, the DNA is TGTGCCAGCAGTCCGACAGGGGGGGTCACAGATACGCAGTATTTT. Translating it yields CASSPTGGVTDTQYF.

This chain connects TRBV15 to TRBJ2-5; TRBD1 aligns across 8 bases. CDR3 length: 14 amino acids. CDR1 LNHNV and CDR2 YYDKDF come from the germline V gene (reference sequence). The V gene end was trimmed by 0 bases and the J gene end by 5 bases; junction bases not matched to a gene: 2. The chain's CDR3 is CATSRDRGPETQYF. CDR3 DNA sequence: TGTGCCACCAGCAGAGACAGGGGGCCGGAGACCCAGTACTTC.

The V call is TRBV12-3 or TRBV12-4, the J call TRBJ1-1; unclear D gene. The CDR3 has 13 residues. V was pared by 4 bases and J by 1 base, with 7 bases between. The CDR3 DNA reads as TGTGCCAGCAGTTCCCTCGGGAACACTGAAGCTTTCTTT. Amino acid sequence: CASSSLGNTEAFF.

V gene TRBV7-8 combines with J gene TRBJ2-7, with 7 bases fitting TRBD2. Losses at the gene ends were 1 base for V and 5 bases for J; bases not matched to a gene: 11. CDR1 and CDR2 (germline): SGHVS, FQNEAQ. CDR3 length equals 16 residues. This CDR3 is CASSLVGYGGVDEQYF. DNA for the CDR3: TGTGCCAGCAGCTTAGTTGGGTATGGGGGGGTGGACGAGCAGTACTTC.

This chain links TRBV28 with TRBJ2-7; 8 bases are a match to TRBD2. V gave up 1 base and J gave up 3 bases; unmatched junction bases: 11. The CDR3 contains 17 residues. In germline, CDR1 is MDHEN, CDR2 SYDVKM. The CDR3 protein is CASSLSPLAGTYYEQYF. The DNA of the CDR3 is TGTGCCAGCAGTTTATCTCCTCTAGCGGGTACTTACTACGAGCAGTACTTC.

The rearrangement joins TRBV5-1 to TRBJ2-7; a weak D match, TRBD1 (6 bases). Germline V gene lookup returns CDR1 SGHRS and CDR2 YFSETQ. The CDR3 is made up of 14 amino acids. The ends were cut back, 4 bases at V and 2 bases at J, with 13 bases in the middle. CDR3 protein: CASSGWGPPYEQYF. The CDR3 DNA reads as TGCGCCAGCAGCGGCTGGGGGCCTCCCTACGAGCAGTACTTC.

This sequence joins TRBV5-1 and TRBJ2-1, with 8 bases lining up with TRBD1. The trim removed 3 bases at V and 6 bases at J, leaving 5 bases unmatched. The CDR3 sequence is 14 residues long. Germline V CDR1 and CDR2: SGHRS, YFSETQ. CDR3: CASSSRGLANEQFF. Written as DNA, the CDR3 is TGCGCCAGCAGCTCCAGGGGGCTGGCCAATGAGCAGTTCTTC.

The V gene is TRBV23-1, the J gene TRBJ1-2; the D gene is possibly TRBD1 (5 bases). TRBV23-1 has ORF status, its function being uncertain. Deletions cut 3 bases from V and 6 bases from J, with 11 bases between. CDR3 length equals 13 residues. The CDR3 loop is CASSHRQFHGYTF. CDR3 DNA sequence: TGCGCCAGCAGTCACCGACAGTTCCATGGCTACACCTTC.

This clone was detected only a few times. The CDR3 nucleotides read TGTGCCAGCAGCTTATACCGACAGGGAAAGAACACTGAAGCTTTCTTT. This codes for CASSLYRQGKNTEAFF. The chain couples TRBV5-8 to TRBJ1-1; TRBD1 matches at 7 bases. V shed 2 bases, J shed 1 base, and the junction held 8 bases outside the gene matches. This CDR3 is built from 16 residues. Per the germline V gene, CDR1 is SGHTS and CDR2 is YDEGEE.

The CDR3 sequence: CASSFGTSTETQYF. The DNA of the CDR3 is TGTGCCAGCAGCTTTGGGACTAGTACGGAGACCCAGTACTTC. The gene calls are TRBV11-2 and TRBJ2-5, with TRBD2 identical over 8 bases. This CDR3 region has 14 residues. V gave up 3 bases and J gave up 5 bases; unmatched junction bases: 5. Germline CDR1 reads SGHAT; CDR2 reads FQNNGV.

The chain links TRBV28 to TRBJ1-1; 11 bases align to TRBD1. From germline, CDR1 is MDHEN and CDR2 SYDVKM. The CDR3 has 18 residues. The V segment lost 3 bases and the J segment 5 bases; nucleotides outside the gene matches: 14. The DNA for the CDR3 is TGTGCCAGCAGTTTTCCCCCGGCCGGACAGGGGGCGAGAACTGAAGCTTTCTTT. It encodes CASSFPPAGQGARTEAFF.

J is TRBJ2-2 and V is TRBV9, with 8 positions matching TRBD1. V lost 6 bases and J lost 3; bases outside the gene matches: 10. Germline V gene lookup returns CDR1 SGDLS and CDR2 YYNGEE. The CDR3 is 16 amino acids. The CDR3 sequence is CASTPTGGRYTGELFF. The DNA of the CDR3 is TGTGCCAGCACCCCAACAGGGGGAAGGTACACCGGGGAGCTGTTTTTT. Combining the CDR3 with reference TRBV9 and TRBJ2-2 gives the whole variable domain DSGVTQTPKHLITATGQRVTLRCSPRSGDLSVYWYQQSLDQGLQFLIQYYNGEERAKGNILERFSAQQFPDLHSELNLSSLELGDSALYFCASTPTGGRYTGELFFGEGSRLTVL.

The J gene is TRBJ2-3, the V gene TRBV5-1, with 16 positions matching TRBD2. Looked up from germline, CDR1 is SGHRS and CDR2 is YFSETQ. Trimming cost V 4 bases and J 3 bases; bases outside gene matches: 5. CDR3 length: 17 amino acids. CDR3 bases: TGCGCCAGCAGCCCGGGACTAGCGGGGGGGCCTACAGATACGCAGTATTTT. Residues: CASSPGLAGGPTDTQYF.

The gene calls are TRBV4-1 and TRBJ2-7; D is possibly TRBD1 (5 bases). This CDR3 contains 14 residues. Germline loops: CDR1 MGHRA, CDR2 YSYEKL. Trimming cost V 1 base and J 2 bases, with 9 bases left between them. The CDR3 DNA reads as TGCGCCAGCAGCCAAGTGTCAGGGACCTACGAGCAGTACTTC. Residues: CASSQVSGTYEQYF.

The V and J genes are TRBV7-6 and TRBJ1-1; D call uncertain. Between the trimmed V and J ends, which lost 3 bases and 0 bases, there was a span of 5 bases. The CDR3 extends over 13 amino acids. The germline V gene has CDR1 SGHVS and CDR2 FNYEAQ. CDR3 amino acids: CASSFSMNTEAFF. Written as DNA, the CDR3 is TGTGCCAGCAGCTTTTCCATGAACACTGAAGCTTTCTTT. The full variable domain, with the rest looked up from reference TRBV7-6 and TRBJ1-1, is GAGVSQSPRYKVTKRGQDVALRCDPISGHVSLYWYRQALGQGPEFLTYFNYEAQQDKSGLPNDRFSAERPEGSISTLTIQRTEQRDSAMYRCASSFSMNTEAFFGQGTRLTVV.

The chain couples TRBV19 to TRBJ1-1, with unresolved D. Germline loops: CDR1 LNHDA, CDR2 SQIVND (reference sequence). CDR3 length: 15 residues. V was shortened by 5 bases and J by 1 base, with 14 bases between the two germline ends. CDR3 sequence (DNA): TGTGCCAGTAGTCCCCAGGTCCTGCCGAACACTGAAGCTTTCTTT. This encodes CASSPQVLPNTEAFF.